This TCR beta chain is from a study of vaccination and CD4 T cells after COVID-19. Study details: Four females and six males made up the convalescents, two of whom were Hispanic.

Treatment here: approximately 9-day PBMC culture with coronavirus spike peptide pools or control peptides (ViraFEST assay). CD4+ T cells of the unexposed donor were collected before the COVID-19 pandemic (2011-2018). Trimming pared 0 bases from V and 2 bases from J, leaving 8 bases between. CDR1 and CDR2 (germline): SGHAT, FQDESV (reference sequence). The CDR3 sequence is 14 residues long. This clonotype was recorded once. Its antigen is as yet unknown. Researchers used the Oncomine TCR Beta short-read assay to sequence DNA from cultured CD4+ T cells. TCRdb fed the PCR reads into MiXCR, producing one record per CDR3 protein. Here the sample spans approximately 6,500 distinct CDR3 sequences, about a third being singletons.

The sequence derives from a human donor in good health. The sample consisted of CD4+ T cells from blood, cultured in vitro. The chain combines TRBV11-1 with TRBJ2-7; D gene unclear. The CDR3 nucleotides are TGTGCCAGCAGCTTAGCGGGCCCCGCCTACGAGCAGTACTTC. This sequence encodes CASSLAGPAYEQYF. The whole variable domain, remainder taken from reference TRBV11-1 and TRBJ2-7, is EAEVAQSPRYKITEKSQAVAFWCDPISGHATLYWYRQILGQGPELLVQFQDESVVDDSQLPKDRFSAERLKGVDSTLKIQPAELGDSAMYLCASSLAGPAYEQYFGPGTRLTVT.